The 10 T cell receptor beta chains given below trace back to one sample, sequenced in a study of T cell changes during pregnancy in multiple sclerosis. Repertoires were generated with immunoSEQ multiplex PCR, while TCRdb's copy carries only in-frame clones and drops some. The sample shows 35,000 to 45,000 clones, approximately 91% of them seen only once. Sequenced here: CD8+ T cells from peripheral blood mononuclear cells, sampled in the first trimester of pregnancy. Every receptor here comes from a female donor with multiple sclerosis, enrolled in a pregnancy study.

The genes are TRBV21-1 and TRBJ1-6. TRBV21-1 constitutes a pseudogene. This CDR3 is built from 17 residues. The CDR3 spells CASTGSLEGFNNSPLHF. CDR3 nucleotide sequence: TGTGCCAGCACGGGTAGCCTAGAGGGCTTTAATAATTCACCCCTCCACTTT.

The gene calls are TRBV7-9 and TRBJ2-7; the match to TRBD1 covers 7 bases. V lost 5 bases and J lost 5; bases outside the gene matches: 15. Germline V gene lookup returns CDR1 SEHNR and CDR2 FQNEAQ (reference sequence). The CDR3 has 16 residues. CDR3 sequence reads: CASSPFEGAARDEQYF. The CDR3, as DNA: TGTGCCAGCAGCCCTTTTGAGGGGGCCGCGAGGGACGAGCAGTACTTC.

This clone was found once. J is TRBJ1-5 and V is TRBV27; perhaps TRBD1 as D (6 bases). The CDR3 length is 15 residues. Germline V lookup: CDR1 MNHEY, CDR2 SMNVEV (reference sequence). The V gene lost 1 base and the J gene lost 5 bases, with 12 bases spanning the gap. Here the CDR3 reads CASSLYGGPDQPQHF. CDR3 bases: TGTGCCAGCAGTTTATATGGGGGCCCCGATCAGCCCCAGCATTTT.

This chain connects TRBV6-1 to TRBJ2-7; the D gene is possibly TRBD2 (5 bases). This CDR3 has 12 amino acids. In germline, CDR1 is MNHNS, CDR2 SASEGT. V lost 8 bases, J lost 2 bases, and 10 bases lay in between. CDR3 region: CASVWGAYEQYF. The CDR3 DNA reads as TGTGCCAGCGTCTGGGGAGCCTACGAGCAGTACTTC.

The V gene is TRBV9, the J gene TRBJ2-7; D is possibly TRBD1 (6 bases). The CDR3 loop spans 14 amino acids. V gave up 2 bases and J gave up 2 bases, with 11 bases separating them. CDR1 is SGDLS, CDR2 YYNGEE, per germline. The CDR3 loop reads CASSVTQGTYEQYF. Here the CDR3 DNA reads TGTGCCAGCAGCGTGACACAGGGTACCTACGAGCAGTACTTC.

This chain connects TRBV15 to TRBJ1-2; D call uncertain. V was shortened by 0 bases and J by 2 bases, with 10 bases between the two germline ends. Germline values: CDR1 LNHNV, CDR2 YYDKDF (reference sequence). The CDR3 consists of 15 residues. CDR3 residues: CATSRDPGGNYGYTF. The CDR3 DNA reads TGTGCCACCAGCAGAGATCCCGGCGGGAACTATGGCTACACCTTC.

The CDR3 nucleotides are TGTGCCAGCAGCGTATCCGGGGGACTAGCGGGCTACGAGCAGTACTTC. Translating it yields CASSVSGGLAGYEQYF. This chain uses TRBV9 with TRBJ2-7; TRBD2 matches at 12 bases. The V gene end was trimmed by 1 base and the J gene end by 3 bases; junction bases not matched to a gene: 5. The CDR3 extends over 16 amino acids. In germline, CDR1 is SGDLS, CDR2 YYNGEE.

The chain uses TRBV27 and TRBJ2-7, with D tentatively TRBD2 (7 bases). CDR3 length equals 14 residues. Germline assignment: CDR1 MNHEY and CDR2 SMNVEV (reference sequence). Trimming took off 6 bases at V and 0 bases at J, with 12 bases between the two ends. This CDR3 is CASRGGASSYEQYF. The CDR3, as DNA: TGTGCCAGCAGGGGGGGGGCCAGCTCCTACGAGCAGTACTTC.

CDR3 nucleotides: TGTGCCAGCAGCCCCCCGACAGGGGCTAACTATGGCTACACCTTC. Amino acid sequence: CASSPPTGANYGYTF. The chain links TRBV9 to TRBJ1-2, with 8 bases matching TRBD1. V shed 4 bases, J shed 0 bases, and the junction held 5 bases outside the gene matches. Germline V lookup: CDR1 SGDLS, CDR2 YYNGEE. The CDR3 length is 15 residues. The variable domain in full, completed from reference TRBV9 and TRBJ1-2, reads DSGVTQTPKHLITATGQRVTLRCSPRSGDLSVYWYQQSLDQGLQFLIQYYNGEERAKGNILERFSAQQFPDLHSELNLSSLELGDSALYFCASSPPTGANYGYTFGSGTRLTVV.

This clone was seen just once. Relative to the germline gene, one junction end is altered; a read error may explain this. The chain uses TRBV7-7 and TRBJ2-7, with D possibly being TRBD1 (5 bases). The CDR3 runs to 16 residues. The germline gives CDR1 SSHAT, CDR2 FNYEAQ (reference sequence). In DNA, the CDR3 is TGTGCTAGCAGCTCCAGCAGCGCCCAGGGTTTTGGCGAGCAGTACTTC. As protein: CASSSSSAQGFGEQYF.